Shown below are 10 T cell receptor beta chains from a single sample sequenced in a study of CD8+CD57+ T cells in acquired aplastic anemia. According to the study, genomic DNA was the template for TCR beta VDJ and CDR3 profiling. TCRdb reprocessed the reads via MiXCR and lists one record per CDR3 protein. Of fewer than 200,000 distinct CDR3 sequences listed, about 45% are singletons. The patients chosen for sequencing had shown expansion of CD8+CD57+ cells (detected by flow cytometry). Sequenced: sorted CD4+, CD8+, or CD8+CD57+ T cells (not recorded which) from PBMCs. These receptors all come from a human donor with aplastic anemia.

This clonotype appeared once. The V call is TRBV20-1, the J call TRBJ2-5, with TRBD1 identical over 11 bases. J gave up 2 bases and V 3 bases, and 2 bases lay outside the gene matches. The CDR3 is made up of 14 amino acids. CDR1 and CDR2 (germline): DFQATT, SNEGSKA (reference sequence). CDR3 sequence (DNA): TGCAGTGCTAGCGGGACAGGGGGGCAAGAGACCCAGTACTTC. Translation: CSASGTGGQETQYF.

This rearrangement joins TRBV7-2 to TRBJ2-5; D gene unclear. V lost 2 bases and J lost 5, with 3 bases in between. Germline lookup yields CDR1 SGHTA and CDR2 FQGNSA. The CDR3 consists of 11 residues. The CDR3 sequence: CASSLMETQYF. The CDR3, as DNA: TGTGCCAGCAGCTTAATGGAGACCCAGTACTTC.

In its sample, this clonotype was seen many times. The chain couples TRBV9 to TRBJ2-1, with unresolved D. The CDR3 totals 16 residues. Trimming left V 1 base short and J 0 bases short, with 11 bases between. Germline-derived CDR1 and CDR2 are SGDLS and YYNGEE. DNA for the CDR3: TGTGCCAGCAGCGTAACTGTCCTGAGCTCCTACAATGAGCAGTTCTTC. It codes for CASSVTVLSSYNEQFF. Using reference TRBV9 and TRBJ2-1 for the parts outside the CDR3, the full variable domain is DSGVTQTPKHLITATGQRVTLRCSPRSGDLSVYWYQQSLDQGLQFLIQYYNGEERAKGNILERFSAQQFPDLHSELNLSSLELGDSALYFCASSVTVLSSYNEQFFGPGTRLTVL.

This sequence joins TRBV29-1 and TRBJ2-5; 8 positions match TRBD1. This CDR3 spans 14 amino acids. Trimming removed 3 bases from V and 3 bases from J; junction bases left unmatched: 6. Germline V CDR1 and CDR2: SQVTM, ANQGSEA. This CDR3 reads CSVEVQDREETQYF. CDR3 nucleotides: TGCAGCGTTGAGGTCCAGGACAGGGAAGAGACCCAGTACTTC. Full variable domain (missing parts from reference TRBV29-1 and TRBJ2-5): SAVISQKPSRDICQRGTSLTIQCQVDSQVTMMFWYRQQPGQSLTLIATANQGSEATYESGFVIDKFPISRPNLTFSTLTVSNMSPEDSSIYLCSVEVQDREETQYFGPGTRLLVL.

The CDR3 DNA reads as TGTGCCAGCATTCGGGCAGTCACTGGAAACACCATATATTTT. This codes for CASIRAVTGNTIYF. The chain is built from TRBV6-1 and TRBJ1-3; no clear D gene. V was trimmed by 7 bases and J by 2 bases, leaving 12 bases between them. The germline CDR1 and CDR2 sequences are MNHNS and SASEGT. The CDR3 contains 14 residues.

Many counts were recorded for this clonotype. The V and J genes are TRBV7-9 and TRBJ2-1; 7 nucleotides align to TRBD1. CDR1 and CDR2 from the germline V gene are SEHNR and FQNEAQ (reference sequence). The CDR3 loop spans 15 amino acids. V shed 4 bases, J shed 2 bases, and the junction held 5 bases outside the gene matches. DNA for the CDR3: TGTGCCAGCAGCTCGACAGGGATCACCTACAATGAGCAGTTCTTC. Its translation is CASSSTGITYNEQFF.

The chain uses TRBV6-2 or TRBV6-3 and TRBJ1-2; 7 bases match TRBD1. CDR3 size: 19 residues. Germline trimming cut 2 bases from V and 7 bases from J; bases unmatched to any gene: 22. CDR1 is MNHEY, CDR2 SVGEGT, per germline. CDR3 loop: CASSYPTDPKQGFSAGYTF. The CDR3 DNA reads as TGTGCCAGCAGTTACCCCACCGATCCGAAACAGGGGTTTTCGGCTGGCTACACCTTC.

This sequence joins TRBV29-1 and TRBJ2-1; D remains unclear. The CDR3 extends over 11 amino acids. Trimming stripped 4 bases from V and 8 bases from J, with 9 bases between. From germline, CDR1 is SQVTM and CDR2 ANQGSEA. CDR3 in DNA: TGCAGCGTTGTCGAAAATCATGAGCAGTTCTTC. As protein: CSVVENHEQFF.

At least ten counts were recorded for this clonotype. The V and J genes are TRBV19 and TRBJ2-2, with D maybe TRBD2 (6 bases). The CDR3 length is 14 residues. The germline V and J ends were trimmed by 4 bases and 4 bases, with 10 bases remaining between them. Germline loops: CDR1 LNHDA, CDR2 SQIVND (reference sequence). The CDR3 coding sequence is TGTGCCAGTAGTAATTTCGGGGGCACCGGGGAGCTGTTTTTT. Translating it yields CASSNFGGTGELFF.

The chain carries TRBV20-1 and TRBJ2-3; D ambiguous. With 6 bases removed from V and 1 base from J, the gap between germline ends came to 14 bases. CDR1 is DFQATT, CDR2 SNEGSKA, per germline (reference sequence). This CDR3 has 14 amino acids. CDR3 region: CSAVGWPGTDTQYF. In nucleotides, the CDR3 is TGCAGTGCAGTAGGATGGCCTGGCACAGATACGCAGTATTTT.